This is a list of T cell receptor beta chains from one sample in a study of blood T cell repertoires in COVID-19. Libraries were prepared by immunoSEQ multiplex PCR; TCRdb keeps only in-frame clonotypes and omits some of them. The top ten clones hold 6.5% to 7% of a sample with about 200,000 clones, almost 85% of them seen once. The sample consisted of peripheral blood. The receptors were sampled from a human donor with acute or convalescent COVID-19. The donor label of this sample is uncertain. Each CDR3 is given with its conserved first and last residue. Fields, in order: D gene, clone size, J gene, V gene, CDR3 DNA, CDR3 protein. The D gene is left open where the match is weak. Where a row states a size, it is once, few, many or the class of an expanded clone; other rows omit it.

D gene: TRBD2; clone size: NA; J gene: TRBJ2-7; V gene: TRBV6-1; CDR3 DNA: TGTGCCAGCAGTCCCCCTACAGCGGGAGCCTACGAGCAGTACTTC; CDR3 protein: CASSPPTAGAYEQYF
D gene: NA; clone size: NA; J gene: TRBJ2-7; V gene: TRBV5-1; CDR3 DNA: TGCGCCAGCAGCAGGGACACATCCTACGAGCAGTACTTC; CDR3 protein: CASSRDTSYEQYF
D gene: NA; clone size: NA; J gene: TRBJ2-5; V gene: TRBV5-4; CDR3 DNA: TGTGCCAGCAGCTCCCCCCTCGGAGGGGTCCAAGAGACCCAGTACTTC; CDR3 protein: CASSSPLGGVQETQYF
D gene: NA; clone size: NA; J gene: TRBJ1-1; V gene: TRBV27; CDR3 DNA: TGTGCCAGCAGTTTATCGGCAGGTCTGAACACTGAAGCTTTCTTT; CDR3 protein: CASSLSAGLNTEAFF
D gene: NA; clone size: NA; J gene: TRBJ2-7; V gene: TRBV5-1; CDR3 DNA: TGCGCCAGCCACTCGGGGGGGACAGGGTCCTACGAGCAGTACTTC; CDR3 protein: CASHSGGTGSYEQYF
D gene: NA; clone size: NA; J gene: TRBJ2-5; V gene: TRBV7-2; CDR3 DNA: TGTGCCAGCAGCTCGACTAACCAAGAGACCCAGTACTTC; CDR3 protein: CASSSTNQETQYF
D gene: TRBD1; clone size: NA; J gene: TRBJ1-2; V gene: TRBV5-5; CDR3 DNA: TGTGCCAGCAGCCCGGGACAGGGGGTCTATGGCTACACCTTC; CDR3 protein: CASSPGQGVYGYTF
D gene: NA; clone size: NA; J gene: TRBJ1-1; V gene: TRBV6-5; CDR3 DNA: TGTGCCAGCAGACGAACAGGGTTCACTGAAGCTTTCTTT; CDR3 protein: CASRRTGFTEAFF
D gene: NA; clone size: NA; J gene: TRBJ2-3; V gene: TRBV11-2; CDR3 DNA: TGTGCCAGCAGCTCTAGATCTAGCACAGATACGCAGTATTTT; CDR3 protein: CASSSRSSTDTQYF
D gene: NA; clone size: NA; J gene: TRBJ2-7; V gene: TRBV28; CDR3 DNA: TGTGCCAGCAGGCCACAGGGTGATTCCGAGCAGTACTTC; CDR3 protein: CASRPQGDSEQYF
D gene: TRBD1; clone size: NA; J gene: TRBJ1-5; V gene: TRBV18; CDR3 DNA: TGTGCCAGCTCACCGGACAGGAATCAGCCCCAGCATTTT; CDR3 protein: CASSPDRNQPQHF
D gene: TRBD1; clone size: few; J gene: TRBJ2-5; V gene: TRBV2; CDR3 DNA: TGTGCCAGCAGTACGGACAGGGGTCGAGAGACCCAGTACTTC; CDR3 protein: CASSTDRGRETQYF
D gene: NA; clone size: NA; J gene: TRBJ2-6; V gene: TRBV3-1/TRBV3-2; CDR3 DNA: TGTGCCAGCAGCCAAGGGCAGGGGTCTGGGGCCAACGTCCTGACTTTC; CDR3 protein: CASSQGQGSGANVLTF
D gene: NA; clone size: NA; J gene: TRBJ1-6; V gene: TRBV6-5; CDR3 DNA: TGTGCCAGCATCCGAGATTATAATTCACCCCTCCACTTT; CDR3 protein: CASIRDYNSPLHF
D gene: NA; clone size: NA; J gene: TRBJ2-7; V gene: TRBV5-1; CDR3 DNA: TGCGCCAGCAGCTTTTTGAGCGGCTCCTACGAGCAGTACTTC; CDR3 protein: CASSFLSGSYEQYF
D gene: TRBD1; clone size: NA; J gene: TRBJ1-6; V gene: TRBV4-1; CDR3 DNA: TGCGCCAGCAGCCAAGATCGGGGACAGGGGTTGAGCTCCTATAATTCACCCCTCCACTTT; CDR3 protein: CASSQDRGQGLSSYNSPLHF
D gene: TRBD2; clone size: NA; J gene: TRBJ2-5; V gene: TRBV24-1; CDR3 DNA: TGTGCCACCAGTACCTCCGGGACTAGCGGCCAAGAGACCCAGTACTTC; CDR3 protein: CATSTSGTSGQETQYF
D gene: TRBD2; clone size: many; J gene: TRBJ2-7; V gene: TRBV29-1; CDR3 DNA: TGCAGCGTGGCTGGACTAGCGCCAAGTACCTACGAGCAGTACTTC; CDR3 protein: CSVAGLAPSTYEQYF
D gene: NA; clone size: few; J gene: TRBJ2-7; V gene: TRBV2; CDR3 DNA: TGTGCCAGCAGAGAGACAGGTTACGAGCAGTACTTC; CDR3 protein: CASRETGYEQYF
D gene: NA; clone size: once; J gene: TRBJ2-7; V gene: TRBV28; CDR3 DNA: TGTGCCAGCAGTTTATTAGGGGCCGAGCAGTACTTC; CDR3 protein: CASSLLGAEQYF
D gene: TRBD1; clone size: NA; J gene: TRBJ1-4; V gene: TRBV30; CDR3 DNA: TGTGCCTGGAGCCGGACAGGGTCTAATGAAAAACTGTTTTTT; CDR3 protein: CAWSRTGSNEKLFF
D gene: TRBD2; clone size: once; J gene: TRBJ2-3; V gene: TRBV4-1; CDR3 DNA: TGCGCCAGCAGCCAAGACATTGTGTTAGCGGGAGGGCCAGATACGCAGTATTTT; CDR3 protein: CASSQDIVLAGGPDTQYF
D gene: NA; clone size: NA; J gene: TRBJ2-1; V gene: TRBV24-1; CDR3 DNA: TGTGCCACCAGTGATTCGGTGATCTACAATGAGCAGTTCTTC; CDR3 protein: CATSDSVIYNEQFF
D gene: TRBD2; clone size: NA; J gene: TRBJ2-2; V gene: TRBV6-1; CDR3 DNA: TGTGCCAGCAGTGGGGGACTAGCGGGAGCCGGGGAGCTGTTTTTT; CDR3 protein: CASSGGLAGAGELFF
D gene: TRBD1; clone size: NA; J gene: TRBJ2-1; V gene: TRBV3-1/TRBV3-2; CDR3 DNA: TGTGCCAGCAGCCAAGGAAGGTCCGGGACAGATGGGGATGAGCAGTTCTTC; CDR3 protein: CASSQGRSGTDGDEQFF
D gene: TRBD1; clone size: few; J gene: TRBJ2-7; V gene: TRBV7-2; CDR3 DNA: TGTGCCAGCAGGCCGGGACAGGGGGCTTACGAGCAGTACTTC; CDR3 protein: CASRPGQGAYEQYF
D gene: TRBD2; clone size: NA; J gene: TRBJ2-1; V gene: TRBV7-2; CDR3 DNA: TGTGCCAGCAGCCCCCCCGGGACTAGCGTTTACAATGAGCAGTTCTTC; CDR3 protein: CASSPPGTSVYNEQFF
D gene: TRBD2; clone size: NA; J gene: TRBJ2-5; V gene: TRBV2; CDR3 DNA: TGTGCCAGCAGTGAGTTGCTAGCGGGAGAGACCCAGTACTTC; CDR3 protein: CASSELLAGETQYF
D gene: NA; clone size: NA; J gene: TRBJ2-4; V gene: TRBV2; CDR3 DNA: TGTGCCAGCGCGGTAGCCAAAAACATTCAGTACTTC; CDR3 protein: CASAVAKNIQYF
D gene: NA; clone size: NA; J gene: TRBJ2-3; V gene: TRBV2; CDR3 DNA: TGTGCCAGCAGTGACGAAGCGGGCCGGTTAGATACGCAGTATTTT; CDR3 protein: CASSDEAGRLDTQYF
D gene: TRBD1; clone size: NA; J gene: TRBJ2-1; V gene: TRBV13; CDR3 DNA: TGTGCCAGCAGCTTCGCAGACAGGGGGCAGGGGGGAGAGCAGTTCTTC; CDR3 protein: CASSFADRGQGGEQFF
D gene: NA; clone size: NA; J gene: TRBJ2-7; V gene: TRBV7-9; CDR3 DNA: TGTGCCAGCAGCTTAATGAGAGCGGCAGCCGCCACCTACGAGCAGTACTTC; CDR3 protein: CASSLMRAAAATYEQYF
D gene: NA; clone size: NA; J gene: TRBJ1-2; V gene: TRBV5-1; CDR3 DNA: TGCGCCAGCAGCCCGGGACACGTCCATGGCTACACCTTC; CDR3 protein: CASSPGHVHGYTF
D gene: TRBD1; clone size: NA; J gene: TRBJ2-7; V gene: TRBV5-1; CDR3 DNA: TGCGCCAGCAGCTGGGGGACAGGGATAGCCTACGAGCAGTACTTC; CDR3 protein: CASSWGTGIAYEQYF
D gene: TRBD2; clone size: NA; J gene: TRBJ2-2; V gene: TRBV4-3; CDR3 DNA: TGCGCCAGCAGCCAAAAGACTAGCGGAACCGGGGAGCTGTTTTTT; CDR3 protein: CASSQKTSGTGELFF
D gene: TRBD1; clone size: NA; J gene: TRBJ1-5; V gene: TRBV19; CDR3 DNA: TGTGCCAGTAGTGGTCGACAGGGGACGGAACAGCCCCAGCATTTT; CDR3 protein: CASSGRQGTEQPQHF
D gene: NA; clone size: NA; J gene: TRBJ2-5; V gene: TRBV5-1; CDR3 DNA: TGCGCCAGCTCCGAACAGGGTGAGGGGACCCAGTACTTC; CDR3 protein: CASSEQGEGTQYF